These T cell receptor beta chains were read from a single sample in a study of early T cells in non-severe SARS-CoV-2 infection. TCRdb re-derived calls from the 5' RACE reads in MiXCR, one entry per CDR3 protein. The sample records about 45,000 distinct CDR3 sequences, around a tenth being singletons. The sequenced sample was whole blood. The receptors stem from an adult who was a healthcare worker with PCR-confirmed SARS-CoV-2 infection or an uninfected control (not recorded which). Both conserved end residues are part of each CDR3. D genes are given only for firm matches. Some rows mark clone size as missing; the rest say once, few, many or name a class of expanded clone.

j_call: TRBJ1-1; clone_size: many; v_call: TRBV5-1; d_call: .; cdr3_nt: TGCGCCAGCAGCGCTACTCCCGGGGCGTCAGAAGCTTTCTTT; cdr3_aa: CASSATPGASEAFF
j_call: TRBJ2-7; clone_size: .; v_call: TRBV19; d_call: .; cdr3_nt: TGTGCCAGTAGTGGCCCCCAAAACGAGCAGTACTTC; cdr3_aa: CASSGPQNEQYF
j_call: TRBJ2-3; clone_size: many; v_call: TRBV29-1; d_call: TRBD1; cdr3_nt: TGCAGCGTTGAGGGACAGCACACAGATACGCAGTATTTT; cdr3_aa: CSVEGQHTDTQYF
j_call: TRBJ2-3; clone_size: .; v_call: TRBV12-5; d_call: .; cdr3_nt: TGTGCTGGACTTAATTTTCTTGGCGCCCCAGATACGCAGTATTTT; cdr3_aa: CAGLNFLGAPDTQYF
j_call: TRBJ2-3; clone_size: few; v_call: TRBV20-1; d_call: .; cdr3_nt: TGCAGTGCTAGCGGGAGCGCGGCGGATACGCAGTATTTT; cdr3_aa: CSASGSAADTQYF
j_call: TRBJ2-1; clone_size: few; v_call: TRBV27; d_call: .; cdr3_nt: TGTGCCAGCAGTTCCTCCCGGGACTCCTACAATGAGCAGTTCTTC; cdr3_aa: CASSSSRDSYNEQFF
j_call: TRBJ2-2; clone_size: .; v_call: TRBV19; d_call: TRBD2; cdr3_nt: TGTGCCAGTAGTATGGCGGGAGTCGGCACCGGGGAGCTGTTTTTT; cdr3_aa: CASSMAGVGTGELFF
j_call: TRBJ2-1; clone_size: few; v_call: TRBV5-1; d_call: .; cdr3_nt: TGCGCCAGCCGAGGGGAGGTACACAATGAGCAGTTCTTC; cdr3_aa: CASRGEVHNEQFF
j_call: TRBJ2-1; clone_size: .; v_call: TRBV6-5; d_call: TRBD1; cdr3_nt: TGTGCCAGCAGTTACGCCGGACAGGGGGCGATCAATGAGCAGTTCTTC; cdr3_aa: CASSYAGQGAINEQFF
j_call: TRBJ2-3; clone_size: .; v_call: TRBV4-3; d_call: TRBD2; cdr3_nt: TGCGCCAGCAGCCCCCACCCCACTAGCGGACCCACAGATACGCAGTATTTT; cdr3_aa: CASSPHPTSGPTDTQYF
j_call: TRBJ1-1; clone_size: many; v_call: TRBV7-8; d_call: .; cdr3_nt: TGTGCCAGCAGCCGGCGACTGGGAGAGACTGAAGCTTTCTTT; cdr3_aa: CASSRRLGETEAFF